Listed here are 26 T cell receptor beta chains from one sample, sequenced in a study of blood T cell repertoires in COVID-19. Sequencing used immunoSEQ multiplex PCR; TCRdb keeps in-frame clones, though not all of them. Here the sample spans fewer than 350,000 clones, approximately 85% being singletons. Source material: PBMCs or T cells enriched from blood (not recorded which). Receptors originate from a man aged 30 to 45 who had recovered from COVID-19.

This sequence joins TRBV27 and TRBJ2-2; maybe TRBD1 (6 bases). V was shortened by 5 bases and J by 5 bases, with 9 bases between the two germline ends. The germline gives CDR1 MNHEY, CDR2 SMNVEV (reference sequence). The CDR3 sequence is 13 residues long. The DNA for the CDR3 is TGTGCCAGCAGTCGTAGGGGGACCGGGGAGCTGTTTTTT. Its protein product is CASSRRGTGELFF.

V gene TRBV13 combines with J gene TRBJ1-3; D not resolved. V was shortened by 1 base and J by 0 bases, with 7 bases between the two germline ends. The CDR3 totals 15 residues. CDR1 is PRHDT, CDR2 FYEKMQ, per germline (reference sequence). CDR3 sequence reads: CASSLEAGSGNTIYF. The CDR3 DNA sequence: TGTGCCAGCAGCTTAGAGGCAGGCTCTGGAAACACCATATATTTT. Full variable domain (remainder filled in from reference TRBV13 and TRBJ1-3): AAGVIQSPRHLIKEKRETATLKCYPIPRHDTVYWYQQGPGQDPQFLISFYEKMQSDKGSIPDRFSAQQFSDYHSELNMSSLELGDSALYFCASSLEAGSGNTIYFGEGSWLTVV.

The rearrangement joins TRBV9 to TRBJ1-6; D is perhaps TRBD1 (5 bases). Germline V gene lookup returns CDR1 SGDLS and CDR2 YYNGEE. V was cut by 1 base and J by 5 bases, with 19 bases left in between. The CDR3 length is 18 residues. The CDR3 is CASSVSSLDSLNNSPLHF. The CDR3 DNA sequence: TGTGCCAGCAGCGTAAGTTCCCTAGACAGCCTGAATAATTCACCCCTCCACTTT.

This clone has a handful of counts. The CDR3 DNA is TGTGCCAGCTCACCTACAGGAGCCTTTGAGCAGTACTTC. The encoded protein is CASSPTGAFEQYF. This chain links TRBV18 with TRBJ2-7; perhaps TRBD1 as D (5 bases). This CDR3 spans 13 amino acids. Germline-derived CDR1 and CDR2 are KGHSH and LQKENI. Trimming cost V 3 bases and J 7 bases, with 13 bases left between them. Looking up the rest from reference TRBV18 and TRBJ2-7 gives the full variable domain: NAGVMQNPRHLVRRRGQEARLRCSPMKGHSHVYWYRQLPEEGLKFMVYLQKENIIDESGMPKERFSAEFPKEGPSILRIQQVVRGDSAAYFCASSPTGAFEQYFGPGTRLTVT.

The chain is built from TRBV12-5 and TRBJ1-1; TRBD1 aligns across 7 bases. Germline CDR1 and CDR2: LGHNT and FRNRAP. CDR3 length: 12 amino acids. Trimming removed 6 bases from V and 6 bases from J; junction bases left unmatched: 4. CDR3 sequence: CASGPGGSEAFF. The CDR3 DNA follows: TGTGCTAGTGGGCCAGGGGGTTCTGAAGCTTTCTTT.

The CDR3 spells CASSLEGSTFFYEQYF. CDR3 nucleotide sequence: TGTGCCAGCAGCTTAGAAGGGAGTACTTTCTTCTACGAGCAGTACTTC. The chain employs TRBV11-2 and TRBJ2-7, with D tentatively TRBD2 (5 bases). CDR1 and CDR2 from the germline V gene are SGHAT and FQNNGV. Trimming took 0 bases from V and 3 from J, leaving 15 bases between them. This CDR3 comprises 16 residues.

The chain employs TRBV6-2 or TRBV6-3 and TRBJ1-1, with 10 bases that match TRBD1. CDR1 and CDR2 from the germline V gene are MNHEY and SVGEGT. J was trimmed by 6 bases and V by 5 bases; bases with no gene match: 9. CDR3 length: 15 residues. Here the CDR3 DNA reads TGTGCCAGCAGTCCCTACCGGGACAGGGGCGCTGAAGCTTTCTTT. Protein: CASSPYRDRGAEAFF.

This clone was seen a handful of times. This same CDR3 is encoded by further DNA sequences in the sample. The chain employs TRBV5-1 and TRBJ1-1; D is ambiguous. Trimming pared 2 bases from V and 1 base from J, leaving 12 bases between. This CDR3 region has 15 residues. CDR1 and CDR2 from the germline V gene are SGHRS and YFSETQ. CDR3 loop: CASSLEGTGNTEAFF. The DNA for the CDR3 is TGCGCCAGCAGCTTAGAGGGAACGGGGAACACTGAAGCTTTCTTT.

Only one count was recorded for this clone. Within the sample, other DNA sequences also encode this same CDR3. The chain uses TRBV6-2 or TRBV6-3 and TRBJ2-1, with TRBD2 matching 8 bases. The length of the CDR3 is 16 residues. Germline values: CDR1 MNHEY, CDR2 SVGEGT. Trimming took 0 bases from V and 1 from J; bases not matched to a gene: 2. The CDR3 DNA reads as TGTGCCAGCAGTTACTCCATAGCGGGATCCTACAATGAGCAGTTCTTC. Amino acid sequence: CASSYSIAGSYNEQFF.

CDR3 amino acids: CASSWLAGEQFF. CDR3 DNA: TGTGCCAGTTCCTGGCTAGCGGGAGAGCAGTTCTTC. The J gene is TRBJ2-1, the V gene TRBV27, with 9 positions matching TRBD2. The V segment lost 9 bases and the J segment 10 bases; nucleotides outside the gene matches: 7. The CDR3 runs to 12 residues. Germline assignment: CDR1 MNHEY and CDR2 SMNVEV (reference sequence).

This clone was seen ten or more times. The chain employs TRBV18 and TRBJ2-7, with 9 bases that match TRBD1. The CDR3 is 17 amino acids. Per germline, CDR1 KGHSH and CDR2 LQKENI. V shed 2 bases and J 0 bases; nucleotides not matched to a gene: 8. For the CDR3, the DNA is TGTGCCAGCTCACCAGAGGGACAGGGTAGGTTCTCCTACGAGCAGTACTTC. Translated, it gives CASSPEGQGRFSYEQYF.

This chain links TRBV4-2 with TRBJ2-2; the match to TRBD2 covers 7 bases. Looked up from germline, CDR1 is LGHNA and CDR2 is YNFKEQ. The CDR3 has 14 amino acids. Trimming removed 4 bases from V and 6 bases from J; junction bases left unmatched: 5. As DNA, the CDR3 is TGTGCCAGCAGCCCTGAGGGGAGGGCCGGGGAGCTGTTTTTT. Translated: CASSPEGRAGELFF.

J is TRBJ2-7 and V is TRBV4-1; D is possibly TRBD1 (6 bases). Per the germline V gene, CDR1 is MGHRA and CDR2 is YSYEKL. V dropped 3 bases and J dropped 3 bases, with 15 bases sitting between them. The CDR3 length is 15 residues. In DNA, the CDR3 is TGCGCCAGCAGCCAGGACAGATACCCTAACTACGAGCAGTACTTC. Translation gives CASSQDRYPNYEQYF.

The chain is built from TRBV7-2 and TRBJ1-4, with a tentative D call TRBD1 (5 bases). The CDR3 loop spans 14 amino acids. Germline CDR1 SGHTA, CDR2 FQGNSA. Deletions cut 2 bases from V and 8 bases from J, with 12 bases between. The CDR3 DNA is TGTGCCAGCAGCTTATACGGGGGGACGGAAAAACTGTTTTTT. Translation: CASSLYGGTEKLFF.

The chain recombines TRBV6-5 with TRBJ2-1; 8 bases are shared with TRBD2. CDR1 MNHEY and CDR2 SVGAGI come from the germline V gene. V was clipped by 4 bases and J by 7 bases; unmatched bases: 9. This CDR3 spans 15 amino acids. The DNA of the CDR3 is TGTGCCAGCAGTTTACTTAGCGGGGTCGGAAATGAGCAGTTCTTC. Protein product: CASSLLSGVGNEQFF.

The chain is built from TRBV2 and TRBJ2-5, with D perhaps matching TRBD1 (5 bases). CDR3 size: 13 residues. CDR1 is SNHLY, CDR2 FYNNEI, per germline. V gave up 6 bases and J gave up 3 bases, with 11 bases separating them. Here the CDR3 reads CASSLGVEETQYF. The CDR3 nucleotides read TGTGCCAGCAGCTTAGGGGTGGAAGAGACCCAGTACTTC.

This rearrangement joins TRBV21-1 to TRBJ2-7; the table names TRBD1, a call not compared with the DNA. TRBV21-1 is deemed a pseudogene. The CDR3 runs 17 residues. The CDR3 DNA reads as TGTGCCAGCACTTGGATTGGTTGGGACAGGGAGGGTTACGAGCAGTACTTC. This encodes CASTWIGWDREGYEQYF.

The CDR3 region is CASTNFGTESPLHF. CDR3 in DNA: TGTGCCAGCACAAACTTTGGGACAGAATCACCCCTCCACTTT. V is TRBV2 and J is TRBJ1-6, with 7 bases that match TRBD1. The germline V gene encodes CDR1 SNHLY and CDR2 FYNNEI. This CDR3 comprises 14 residues. The V gene end was trimmed by 7 bases and the J gene end by 10 bases; junction bases not matched to a gene: 10.

This clone was detected a few times. The chain couples TRBV6-1 to TRBJ1-6; TRBD1 might be the D (6 bases). Trimming left V 0 bases short and J 17 bases short, with 14 bases between. CDR1 and CDR2 (germline): MNHNS, SASEGT. The CDR3 contains 13 residues. Here the CDR3 reads CASSEAGRGSIHF. DNA of the CDR3: TGTGCCAGCAGTGAAGCGGGGAGGGGGAGCATCCACTTT.

CDR3 sequence reads: CASSPRDRGAGYTF. The CDR3 coding sequence is TGTGCCAGCAGCCCCCGGGACAGGGGTGCTGGCTACACCTTC. The rearrangement uses TRBV3-1 (or the pseudogene TRBV3-2) and TRBJ1-2, with TRBD1 matching 10 bases. In germline, CDR1 is LGHDT, CDR2 YNNKEL (reference sequence). This CDR3 comprises 14 residues. After removal of 4 bases from V and 7 bases from J, the junction contained 6 bases not matched to a gene.

J is TRBJ1-1 and V is TRBV10-2; a weak D match, TRBD1 (5 bases). This CDR3 region has 14 residues. Germline V lookup: CDR1 WSHSY, CDR2 SAAADI. V lost 1 base and J 4 bases, leaving 10 bases between the germline ends. CDR3 nucleotide sequence: TGCGCCAGCAGTGAGTTGGCGGGGCTCACTGAAGCTTTCTTT. Protein product: CASSELAGLTEAFF.

The chain combines TRBV6-1 with TRBJ1-2; 7 bases map to TRBD1. Germline assignment: CDR1 MNHNS and CDR2 SASEGT. The CDR3 runs to 15 residues. Trimming cost V 1 base and J 4 bases; bases outside gene matches: 6. CDR3 residues: CASSEGGGATYGYTF. CDR3 coding DNA: TGTGCCAGCAGTGAAGGAGGGGGCGCTACCTATGGCTACACCTTC.

The V and J genes are TRBV7-3 and TRBJ1-1; D may be TRBD1 (5 bases). The CDR3 runs to 17 residues. Germline CDR1 is SGHTA and CDR2 is FQGTGA. V lost 5 bases to trimming and J lost 6 bases, with 25 bases between them. CDR3 bases: TGTGCCAGCAGCCGACTGGTTCAAGGGGTCCGTTTGTCTGAAGCTTTCTTT. Protein product: CASSRLVQGVRLSEAFF.

The chain carries TRBV29-1 and TRBJ2-4; D is possibly TRBD2 (5 bases). Per germline, CDR1 SQVTM and CDR2 ANQGSEA. This CDR3 has 12 amino acids. Trimming took 4 bases from V and 6 from J, leaving 10 bases between them. The CDR3 spells CSVAFRGNIQYF. CDR3 nucleotides: TGCAGCGTTGCCTTCCGGGGAAACATTCAGTACTTC.

The V gene is TRBV25-1, the J gene TRBJ1-2, with 7 bases matching TRBD1. The germline CDR1 and CDR2 sequences are MGHDK and SYGVNS. The CDR3 contains 16 residues. V shed 2 bases and J 8 bases; nucleotides not matched to a gene: 14. The CDR3 bases are TGTGCCAGCAGTGAAGTAGGGGCAAGGGACAGACACGGCTACACCTTC. Translated, it gives CASSEVGARDRHGYTF.

J is TRBJ1-2 and V is TRBV25-1; tentatively, D is TRBD1 (5 bases). CDR1 is MGHDK and CDR2 is SYGVNS in the germline V gene. The CDR3 is made up of 8 amino acids. CDR3 nucleotide sequence: TGTGCGGCAGGGGGCTACACCTTC. Protein: CAAGGYTF.